A single sample is the source of the 23 T cell receptor beta chains below, sequenced in a study of blood T cell repertoires in COVID-19. Profiled with immunoSEQ multiplex PCR; TCRdb holds only in-frame clones, not every one. The data contain 90,000 to 120,000 clones, about three quarters of them singletons. Sequenced material: peripheral blood. These receptors came from an older man with acute or convalescent COVID-19.

The rearrangement uses TRBV19 and TRBJ1-4, with no clear D. CDR1 is LNHDA and CDR2 is SQIVND in the germline V gene (reference sequence). Trimming pared 3 bases from V and 0 bases from J, leaving 8 bases between. CDR3 length: 15 residues. CDR3 in DNA: TGTGCCAGTAGTATTGGTAGATCAACTAATGAAAAACTGTTTTTT. Amino acid sequence: CASSIGRSTNEKLFF. Using reference TRBV19 and TRBJ1-4 for the parts outside the CDR3, the full variable domain is DGGITQSPKYLFRKEGQNVTLSCEQNLNHDAMYWYRQDPGQGLRLIYYSQIVNDFQKGDIAEGYSVSREKKESFPLTVTSAQKNPTAFYLCASSIGRSTNEKLFFGSGTQLSVL.

The V gene is TRBV6-5, the J gene TRBJ1-4; D remains ambiguous. The V gene's germline CDR1 is MNHEY and CDR2 SVGAGI. V lost 6 bases, J lost 8 bases, and 13 bases lay in between. The CDR3 is made up of 13 amino acids. This CDR3 reads CASSLKFREKLFF. DNA of the CDR3: TGTGCCAGCAGCTTAAAGTTCCGGGAAAAACTGTTTTTT.

The sample holds one count of this clone. The chain carries TRBV9 and TRBJ1-5; D possibly corresponds to TRBD1 (5 bases). Per the germline V gene, CDR1 is SGDLS and CDR2 is YYNGEE. This CDR3 comprises 15 residues. V was trimmed by 4 bases and J by 2 bases, leaving 13 bases between them. The CDR3 loop reads CASSPGGSGNQPQHF. DNA for the CDR3: TGTGCCAGCAGCCCCGGGGGAAGTGGCAATCAGCCCCAGCATTTT.

This clone was found a few times. The V gene is TRBV4-3, the J gene TRBJ1-5; tentative D call: TRBD1 (6 bases). Germline CDR1 reads LGHNA; CDR2 reads YSLEER. The CDR3 spans 19 residues. Trimming shortened V by 1 base and J by 0 bases, and 19 bases separated the two germline ends. CDR3 amino acids: CASSQGGGIQPYSNQPQHF. The CDR3 DNA sequence: TGCGCCAGCAGCCAAGGTGGGGGCATACAGCCCTATAGCAATCAGCCCCAGCATTTT.

This chain links TRBV29-1 with TRBJ1-5; 8 bases are a match to TRBD1. Germline V gene lookup returns CDR1 SQVTM and CDR2 ANQGSEA. There are 13 residues in the CDR3. Trimming took 3 bases from V and 4 from J; bases not matched to a gene: 2. In DNA, the CDR3 is TGCAGCGTTGAGACAGGGGTTAATCAGCCCCAGCATTTT. Encoded protein: CSVETGVNQPQHF. Combining the CDR3 with reference TRBV29-1 and TRBJ1-5 gives the whole variable domain SAVISQKPSRDICQRGTSLTIQCQVDSQVTMMFWYRQQPGQSLTLIATANQGSEATYESGFVIDKFPISRPNLTFSTLTVSNMSPEDSSIYLCSVETGVNQPQHFGDGTRLSIL.

The table lists this clone with a few counts. The chain combines TRBV23-1 with TRBJ1-6; D may be TRBD1 (5 bases). TRBV23-1 is labeled an ORF, and its function is uncertain. CDR3 length: 19 amino acids. The germline V and J ends were trimmed by 4 bases and 0 bases, with 19 bases remaining between them. The CDR3 DNA follows: TGCGCCAGCAGTCGGCGGGGGGAGACTAAGGGCTCCTATAATTCACCCCTCCACTTT. It translates to CASSRRGETKGSYNSPLHF.

This clone occurred a few times. The chain uses TRBV29-1 and TRBJ2-3; D might be TRBD2 (5 bases). This CDR3 spans 16 amino acids. V was cut by 0 bases and J by 0 bases, with 13 bases left in between. Germline V gene data show CDR1 as SQVTM and CDR2 as ANQGSEA. The CDR3 here is CSVEEGYRTSTDTQYF. In DNA, the CDR3 is TGCAGCGTTGAAGAAGGATATCGGACTAGCACAGATACGCAGTATTTT.

The CDR3 DNA follows: TGTGCCAGCAGAGTTGACAGGGGATCAAGCTCTGGGGCCAACGTCCTGACTTTC. It translates to CASRVDRGSSSGANVLTF. This chain connects TRBV21-1 to TRBJ2-6; TRBD1, the D gene given by the table, was not confirmed from the DNA. TRBV21-1 is assigned pseudogene status. CDR3 length: 18 amino acids.

The gene calls are TRBV18 and TRBJ1-2; 7 bases align to TRBD1. This CDR3 comprises 14 residues. The J segment lost 4 bases and the V segment lost 4 bases, leaving 6 bases of the junction unmatched. CDR1 is KGHSH, CDR2 LQKENI, per germline. CDR3 in amino acids: CASSRDRELYGYTF. The CDR3 DNA sequence: TGTGCCAGCTCACGAGACAGGGAGCTCTATGGCTACACCTTC.

V gene TRBV4-3 combines with J gene TRBJ1-6, with 7 bases aligning to TRBD1. CDR1 and CDR2 from the germline V gene are LGHNA and YSLEER. After removal of 3 bases from V and 5 bases from J, the junction contained 4 bases not matched to a gene. The CDR3 has 15 amino acids. The CDR3 is CASSQLQGNNSPLHF. The CDR3 DNA is TGCGCCAGCAGCCAGCTACAGGGGAATAATTCACCCCTCCACTTT.

The CDR3 is CASSRQQGLNTGELFF. CDR3 nucleotides: TGCGCCAGCAGCCGCCAACAGGGCTTGAACACCGGGGAGCTGTTTTTT. V and J are TRBV4-3 and TRBJ2-2, with D possibly matching TRBD1 (6 bases). CDR1 and CDR2 (germline): LGHNA, YSLEER. The CDR3 has 16 residues. Trimming took 4 bases from V and 1 from J, leaving 13 bases between them.

The chain uses TRBV3-1 (or the pseudogene TRBV3-2) and TRBJ1-2; 12 bases match TRBD1. From germline, CDR1 is LGHDT and CDR2 YNNKEL (reference sequence). The V and J ends lost 1 base and 6 bases, in that order; junction bases with no gene match: 6. This CDR3 has 16 residues. CDR3 DNA: TGTGCCAGCAGCCAAGTGGGGACAGGGGGCGCAGATGGCTACACCTTC. Translating gives CASSQVGTGGADGYTF.

This clone was seen a handful of times. The rearrangement uses TRBV3-1 (or the pseudogene TRBV3-2) and TRBJ2-2; 9 bases align to TRBD1. Germline values: CDR1 LGHDT, CDR2 YNNKEL (reference sequence). V lost 6 bases and J lost 4; bases outside the gene matches: 6. The CDR3 contains 15 residues. The CDR3: CASRHRGRVTGELFF. The CDR3 DNA is TGTGCCAGCAGGCACAGGGGGCGCGTCACCGGGGAGCTGTTTTTT.

This chain joins TRBV6-5 and TRBJ2-3; 7 bases align to TRBD1. The CDR3 extends over 15 amino acids. The J segment lost 6 bases and the V segment lost 5 bases, leaving 11 bases of the junction unmatched. The germline V gene encodes CDR1 MNHEY and CDR2 SVGAGI. The CDR3 loop reads CASSQRRDSLDTQYF. DNA for the CDR3: TGTGCCAGCAGTCAACGAAGGGACAGTCTGGATACGCAGTATTTT.

This chain joins TRBV12-3 or TRBV12-4 and TRBJ2-2, with no clear D. The CDR3 loop spans 13 amino acids. The ends were cut back, 5 bases at V and 3 bases at J, with 7 bases in the middle. The CDR3 region is CASSPDYTGELFF. CDR3 sequence (DNA): TGTGCCAGCAGTCCAGACTACACCGGGGAGCTGTTTTTT.

This clone appeared once. This chain connects TRBV5-4 to TRBJ2-5; D gene uncertain. The V end lost 4 bases, the J end lost 2 bases, and 3 bases lay between the germline ends. The CDR3 loop spans 11 amino acids. Germline V lookup: CDR1 SGHNT, CDR2 YYREEE (reference sequence). The CDR3 bases are TGTGCCAGCAGCGTACAAGAGACCCAGTACTTC. Its translation: CASSVQETQYF. Together with reference TRBV5-4 and TRBJ2-5, the CDR3 gives the full variable domain: ETGVTQSPTHLIKTRGQQVTLRCSSQSGHNTVSWYQQALGQGPQFIFQYYREEENGRGNFPPRFSGLQFPNYSSELNVNALELDDSALYLCASSVQETQYFGPGTRLLVL.

V and J are TRBV5-6 and TRBJ1-1, with a weak D call TRBD1 (5 bases). CDR1 and CDR2 (germline): SGHDT, YYEEEE. This CDR3 is built from 12 residues. V lost 4 bases and J lost 7, with 11 bases in between. The CDR3 nucleotides are TGTGCCAGCAGCGTGACAGCCCTTGAAGCTTTCTTT. Its translation is CASSVTALEAFF.

As to this clone: A junction end diverges from the germline sequence, so it may reflect a read error. The chain couples TRBV5-1 to TRBJ1-4; D may be TRBD1 (6 bases). Germline CDR1 is SGHRS and CDR2 is YFSETQ. CDR3 length: 13 residues. Here the CDR3 DNA reads TGCGCCAGCAGCACCCAGGACAGCTCGGCAAGAATTTTT. It yields the protein CASSTQDSSARIF.

The chain links TRBV29-1 to TRBJ2-3; D uncertain. The ends were cut back, 3 bases at V and 3 bases at J, with 4 bases in the middle. CDR1 and CDR2 from the germline V gene are SQVTM and ANQGSEA. The CDR3 is 11 residues long. As DNA, the CDR3 is TGCAGCGTTGACGTAACAGATACGCAGTATTTT. It specifies CSVDVTDTQYF.

The chain has TRBV19 and TRBJ1-5; 7 bases are a match to TRBD1. V trimming: 5 bases; J trimming: 6 bases; junction bases outside the gene matches: 10. The CDR3 sequence is 15 residues long. Germline values: CDR1 LNHDA, CDR2 SQIVND (reference sequence). The CDR3 region is CASSAEQGIAQPQHF. The CDR3, as DNA: TGTGCCAGTAGTGCAGAACAGGGGATTGCTCAGCCCCAGCATTTT.

This clone was seen more than once but under ten times. This chain joins TRBV14 and TRBJ1-6; maybe TRBD1 (5 bases). The CDR3 extends over 14 amino acids. CDR1 is SGHDN, CDR2 FVKESK, per germline. V was clipped by 0 bases and J by 10 bases, with 10 bases between them. In nucleotides, the CDR3 is TGTGCCAGCAGCCAAGAAGCGGGGGTGTCACCCCTCCACTTT. This gives the protein CASSQEAGVSPLHF.

This clone is classed as medium-sized. V is TRBV25-1 and J is TRBJ1-2; TRBD1 matches at 9 bases. With V trimmed by 4 bases and J by 5 bases, 2 bases remained unmatched. Germline-derived CDR1 and CDR2 are MGHDK and SYGVNS. There are 13 residues in the CDR3. The chain's CDR3 is CASSVGTGYGYTF. In nucleotides, the CDR3 is TGTGCCAGCAGTGTCGGGACAGGGTATGGCTACACCTTC.

This clone was observed at least ten times. The chain joins TRBV3-1 (or the pseudogene TRBV3-2) to TRBJ1-1; tentative D call: TRBD1 (6 bases). V was trimmed by 3 bases and J by 4 bases, leaving 12 bases between them. The CDR3 contains 14 residues. Germline CDR1 reads LGHDT; CDR2 reads YNNKEL (reference sequence). The CDR3 is CASSQGRGATEAFF. The CDR3 DNA reads as TGTGCCAGCAGCCAGGGCAGGGGCGCCACTGAAGCTTTCTTT.